This T cell receptor beta chain was retrieved from a study of blood T cell repertoires in COVID-19. Study-wide context: The samples span acute and convalescent COVID-19 from the United States, Italy and Spain.

Repertoires were generated with immunoSEQ multiplex PCR, while TCRdb's copy carries only in-frame clones and drops some. This sample carries approximately 260,000 clones, around four fifths of them seen once, and the ten largest clones take under 5.5%. The CDR3 covers 13 residues. Germline CDR1 MNHEY, CDR2 SVGAGI. Trimming cost V 11 bases and J 3 bases; bases outside gene matches: 7. Sequencing was done on a sample of peripheral blood. This TCR came from a man between 60 and 75 years old who had recovered from COVID-19. The chain has TRBV6-5 and TRBJ2-1, with 7 bases fitting TRBD1. The CDR3 nucleotides read TGTGCCGGCGGACAGGCCCGCTACAATGAGCAGTTCTTC. Translated: CAGGQARYNEQFF.